This TCR beta chain was sequenced in a study of blood T cell repertoires in COVID-19. Original data processing: For nucleated cells, counts were estimated from reference gene primer amplification. Assay used: immunoSEQ multiplex PCR; TCRdb lists only in-frame clones, some missing. That table furnishes V, J and clone size, whereas the DNA furnished D and trimming. The data show fewer than 350,000 clones, more than 80% seen once. Trimming removed 3 bases from V and 0 bases from J, with 8 bases in between. The CDR3 contains 15 residues. From germline, CDR1 is MDHEN and CDR2 SYDVKM. The receptor's source is a woman aged 30 to 39 with COVID-19, enrolled during active disease. This chain connects TRBV28 to TRBJ1-4, with D unclear. The sequenced sample was peripheral blood. CDR3 nucleotide sequence: TGTGCCAGCAGTTTTCGCGCCGCAACTAATGAAAAACTGTTTTTT. It specifies CASSFRAATNEKLFF.